This record concerns one TCR beta chain sequence. The record originates from a study of response to subunit inactivated influenza vaccine. In TCRdb, the RT-PCR reads were re-called with MiXCR into one record per CDR3 protein. In the table there are under 200,000 distinct CDR3 sequences, less than 15% of which are singletons. From germline, CDR1 is SGDLS and CDR2 YYNGEE. The junction had 3 bases not matched to a gene; V was cut back by 4 bases and J by 2 bases. This CDR3 region has 16 residues. These same data were also listed under a study on T cells expressing NK-cell markers. That report notes: Beta-chain TCR cDNA was generated via 5'RACE template switching with UMIs. Seven donors tested HCMV-seropositive and one tested seronegative among the eight sequenced. In a group of 5 or 6 donors, dominant NKG2C+ clonotypes represented 1.0-7.0% of CD8+ T cells. For a handful of donors, these clonotypes were likewise the leading ones in the CD3+CD56-NKG2C+ fraction.

Sequenced material: CD8+ T cells sorted from PBMCs, taken approximately 13 days after vaccination. The receptor's source is a man in his fifties who received an inactivated influenza vaccine. This chain links TRBV9 with TRBJ2-1, with 13 bases fitting TRBD2. CDR3 in DNA: TGTGCCAGCAGCTCGGGACTAGCGGGAACCTACAATGAGCAGTTCTTC. Encoded protein: CASSSGLAGTYNEQFF.